The 14 T cell receptor beta chains below were found in one sample sequenced in a study of blood T cell repertoires in COVID-19. The protocol was immunoSEQ multiplex PCR, while the TCRdb copy is restricted to in-frame clones and leaves out a portion. The top ten clones hold roughly 2% of a sample with around 400,000 clones, around 87% of them seen once. The specimen sequenced was peripheral blood. These receptors were collected from a woman aged 60-70 years with COVID-19, enrolled during active disease.

This clone was seen just once. The chain links TRBV5-5 to TRBJ1-4; 7 bases are shared with TRBD1. The trim removed 4 bases at V and 7 bases at J, leaving 13 bases unmatched. The CDR3 extends over 16 amino acids. CDR1 and CDR2 from the germline V gene are SGHKS and YYEKEE (reference sequence). The CDR3 loop is CASSLSGQSKGEKLFF. The CDR3 bases are TGTGCCAGCAGCCTGTCGGGACAGTCTAAAGGTGAAAAACTGTTTTTT.

V is TRBV18 and J is TRBJ2-2; a weak D match, TRBD1 (5 bases). There are 15 residues in the CDR3. CDR1 and CDR2 (germline): KGHSH, LQKENI. V lost 5 bases to trimming and J lost 0 bases, with 10 bases between them. The DNA of the CDR3 is TGTGCCAGCTCATTGGGGCAGGCGAACACCGGGGAGCTGTTTTTT. Protein: CASSLGQANTGELFF.

The chain uses TRBV29-1 and TRBJ1-1; D may be TRBD1 (6 bases). This CDR3 comprises 12 residues. Trimming pared 8 bases from V and 1 base from J, leaving 11 bases between. Germline values: CDR1 SQVTM, CDR2 ANQGSEA. The CDR3 bases are TGCAGCATTACCAGGGGGAACACTGAAGCTTTCTTT. Protein: CSITRGNTEAFF.

The chain is built from TRBV19 and TRBJ2-3; TRBD1 agrees at 11 bases. This CDR3 contains 14 residues. The trim removed 6 bases at V and 7 bases at J, leaving 6 bases unmatched. The germline CDR1 and CDR2 sequences are LNHDA and SQIVND (reference sequence). The CDR3 sequence: CASSRTGGVNTQYF. The CDR3 DNA reads TGTGCCAGTAGCCGGACAGGGGGCGTAAATACGCAGTATTTT.

This sequence joins TRBV19 and TRBJ2-5, with 7 bases aligning to TRBD2. The CDR3 is 16 amino acids. Germline CDR1 reads LNHDA; CDR2 reads SQIVND (reference sequence). The J segment lost 2 bases and the V segment lost 3 bases, leaving 9 bases of the junction unmatched. Here the CDR3 DNA reads TGTGCCAGTAGTATGTTACCTAGCGGAATACAAGAGACCCAGTACTTC. Translating it yields CASSMLPSGIQETQYF.

This rearrangement joins TRBV5-6 to TRBJ1-4; unclear D gene. The CDR3 spans 13 residues. V gave up 1 base and J gave up 6 bases, with 7 bases separating them. Germline values: CDR1 SGHDT, CDR2 YYEEEE. CDR3 protein: CASSLWQYEKLFF. CDR3 bases: TGTGCCAGCAGCTTGTGGCAGTATGAAAAACTGTTTTTT.

The sample holds one count of this clone. This chain uses TRBV19 with TRBJ2-1; weak D call: TRBD1 (6 bases). V was shortened by 1 base and J by 7 bases, with 17 bases between the two germline ends. The CDR3 runs 16 residues. CDR1 is LNHDA and CDR2 is SQIVND in the germline V gene (reference sequence). The CDR3 spells CASSIGGTTAWNEQFF. The CDR3 DNA reads as TGTGCCAGTAGTATAGGGGGGACAACCGCGTGGAATGAGCAGTTCTTC.

This chain links TRBV3-1 (or the pseudogene TRBV3-2) with TRBJ1-1; 9 bases align to TRBD1. V was pared by 4 bases and J by 5 bases, with 14 bases of the junction left unmatched. This CDR3 has 17 amino acids. Per germline, CDR1 LGHDT and CDR2 YNNKEL (reference sequence). CDR3 DNA sequence: TGTGCCAGCAGCCCGTTGGGACAGGGTCGGGGGAAAACTGAAGCTTTCTTT. Its protein is CASSPLGQGRGKTEAFF.

The genes are TRBV5-1 and TRBJ1-3, with D perhaps TRBD1 (6 bases). The germline V and J ends were trimmed by 0 bases and 0 bases, with 7 bases remaining between them. This CDR3 has 15 residues. Germline assignment: CDR1 SGHRS and CDR2 YFSETQ. Here the CDR3 reads CASSLEGDSGNTIYF. In DNA form, the CDR3 reads TGCGCCAGCAGCTTGGAGGGGGACTCTGGAAACACCATATATTTT.

This rearrangement joins TRBV5-4 to TRBJ2-1; a possible D gene is TRBD2 (7 bases). V was trimmed by 4 bases and J by 2 bases, leaving 10 bases between them. The CDR3 sequence is 14 residues long. Germline CDR1 is SGHNT and CDR2 is YYREEE (reference sequence). This CDR3 is CASSKGGAYNEQFF. The DNA of the CDR3 is TGTGCCAGCAGCAAGGGGGGGGCCTACAATGAGCAGTTCTTC.

The V gene is TRBV4-2, the J gene TRBJ2-5, with D hard to call. Per germline, CDR1 LGHNA and CDR2 YNFKEQ. This CDR3 is 13 amino acids long. Trimming took off 1 base at V and 5 bases at J, with 8 bases between the two ends. This chain's CDR3 is CASSQGAPETQYF. The CDR3 region has the DNA TGTGCCAGCAGCCAAGGGGCCCCCGAGACCCAGTACTTC.

The J gene is TRBJ1-2, the V gene TRBV27; D is perhaps TRBD1 (5 bases). CDR1 MNHEY and CDR2 SMNVEV come from the germline V gene (reference sequence). The CDR3 spans 14 residues. V lost 6 bases to trimming and J lost 7 bases, with 18 bases between them. The CDR3 loop is CASSLRSGRGGYTF. The CDR3 DNA follows: TGTGCCAGCAGCCTGAGGTCAGGGAGGGGTGGCTACACCTTC.

The chain employs TRBV5-1 and TRBJ2-2; tentative D call: TRBD1 (6 bases). The V end was cut by 5 bases, the J end by 1 base, with 9 bases between. CDR3 length: 14 amino acids. Germline values: CDR1 SGHRS, CDR2 YFSETQ. The CDR3 DNA reads TGCGCCAGCAGACAACAGGGGAACACCGGGGAGCTGTTTTTT. This encodes CASRQQGNTGELFF.

The chain carries TRBV6-5 and TRBJ1-2, with a tentative D call TRBD1 (6 bases). The V gene's germline CDR1 is MNHEY and CDR2 SVGAGI. The CDR3 is made up of 14 amino acids. The V end was cut by 3 bases, the J end by 6 bases, with 14 bases between. This CDR3 is CASSYRSGGDGYTF. The CDR3 bases are TGTGCCAGCAGTTATAGATCGGGGGGCGATGGCTACACCTTC.